The 10 T cell receptor beta chains given below trace back to one sample, sequenced in a study of blood T cell repertoires in COVID-19. Clones were read by immunoSEQ multiplex PCR, and TCRdb kept only the in-frame ones, dropping some. The sample holds about 150,000 clones, over 90% seen once. The sequencing sample was made of peripheral blood. The receptors were sampled from a man aged 45-65 years with acute or convalescent COVID-19.

CDR3 in amino acids: CASSQFGSGVDTDTQYF. The CDR3 DNA sequence: TGCGCCAGCAGCCAATTCGGGTCAGGGGTTGACACAGATACGCAGTATTTT. This rearrangement joins TRBV4-1 to TRBJ2-3; a possible D gene is TRBD1 (6 bases). Between the trimmed V and J ends, which lost 2 bases and 2 bases, there was a span of 17 bases. There are 17 residues in the CDR3. Germline CDR1 reads MGHRA; CDR2 reads YSYEKL.

This clone was observed once. The chain uses TRBV27 and TRBJ1-5, with 11 bases identical to TRBD1. Germline CDR1 reads MNHEY; CDR2 reads SMNVEV (reference sequence). The CDR3 loop spans 16 amino acids. V was clipped by 10 bases and J by 0 bases; unmatched bases: 8. CDR3 region: CATRTGGPYSNQPQHF. DNA of the CDR3: TGTGCCACCCGGACAGGGGGCCCCTATAGCAATCAGCCCCAGCATTTT.

This clone was counted at least ten times. The chain employs TRBV15 and TRBJ2-7, with 15 nucleotides matching TRBD2. V dropped 0 bases and J dropped 6; count of bases not matched to a gene: 3. CDR1 is LNHNV and CDR2 is YYDKDF in the germline V gene (reference sequence). The CDR3 spans 16 residues. The CDR3 reads CATSREGLAGGSEQYF. CDR3 DNA: TGTGCCACCAGCAGAGAGGGACTAGCGGGAGGTTCCGAGCAGTACTTC.

Concerning this clone itself: Other DNA sequences in the same sample also yield this CDR3. CDR3 nucleotide sequence: TGTGCCAGTACTCTGACAGGGGATAGCAATCAGCCCCAGCATTTT. This encodes CASTLTGDSNQPQHF. The rearrangement uses TRBV19 and TRBJ1-5; the match to TRBD1 covers 8 bases. From germline, CDR1 is LNHDA and CDR2 SQIVND (reference sequence). The trim removed 7 bases at V and 0 bases at J, leaving 5 bases unmatched. This CDR3 spans 15 amino acids. The full variable domain, with the rest looked up from reference TRBV19 and TRBJ1-5, is DGGITQSPKYLFRKEGQNVTLSCEQNLNHDAMYWYRQDPGQGLRLIYYSQIVNDFQKGDIAEGYSVSREKKESFPLTVTSAQKNPTAFYLCASTLTGDSNQPQHFGDGTRLSIL.

The V call is TRBV2, the J call TRBJ1-5; D is unresolved. The length of the CDR3 is 17 residues. V lost 1 base to trimming and J lost 5 bases, with 18 bases between them. Germline CDR1 is SNHLY and CDR2 is FYNNEI. CDR3 in DNA: TGTGCCAGCAGTGAAGGGCAGTTGGTTTCCCTCCATCAGCCCCAGCATTTT. Residues: CASSEGQLVSLHQPQHF.

The rearrangement joins TRBV19 to TRBJ2-1; TRBD2 agrees at 10 bases. CDR3 size: 16 residues. Germline CDR1 is LNHDA and CDR2 is SQIVND (reference sequence). V shed 3 bases, J shed 6 bases, and the junction held 8 bases outside the gene matches. CDR3 bases: TGTGCCAGTAGTATGGGGCGGGCTAGCGGGAGCAATGAGCAGTTCTTC. It translates to CASSMGRASGSNEQFF.

This clone has just a few counts. The chain links TRBV19 to TRBJ1-2; TRBD1 aligns across 7 bases. CDR1 is LNHDA, CDR2 SQIVND, per germline (reference sequence). With V trimmed by 4 bases and J by 3 bases, 2 bases remained unmatched. This CDR3 region has 13 residues. CDR3 amino acids: CASSNTGDYGYTF. CDR3 nucleotide sequence: TGTGCCAGTAGTAACACAGGGGACTATGGCTACACCTTC.

The chain employs TRBV28 and TRBJ1-5; no firm D call. CDR3 size: 15 residues. CDR1 and CDR2 from the germline V gene are MDHEN and SYDVKM. The V gene lost 4 bases and the J gene lost 4 bases, with 14 bases spanning the gap. DNA of the CDR3: TGTGCCAGCAGTTCCCGTCGGGGTTGGAATCAGCCCCAGCATTTT. Its translation is CASSSRRGWNQPQHF. The complete variable domain, with remaining parts taken from reference TRBV28 and TRBJ1-5, reads DVKVTQSSRYLVKRTGEKVFLECVQDMDHENMFWYRQDPGLGLRLIYFSYDVKMKEKGDIPEGYSVSREKKERFSLILESASTNQTSMYLCASSSRRGWNQPQHFGDGTRLSIL.

The chain couples TRBV6-5 to TRBJ1-6, with 7 bases fitting TRBD1. V was pared by 7 bases and J by 6 bases, with 9 bases of the junction left unmatched. The CDR3 loop spans 15 amino acids. Germline V gene data show CDR1 as MNHEY and CDR2 as SVGAGI. The CDR3 DNA sequence: TGTGCCAGCACCGCCCTTGACAGGGCTAATTCACCCCTCCACTTT. Its translation: CASTALDRANSPLHF.

The rearrangement links TRBV6-5 to TRBJ1-4; TRBD1 aligns across 10 bases. The CDR3 is made up of 15 amino acids. V lost 6 bases and J lost 3; bases outside the gene matches: 4. The germline CDR1 and CDR2 sequences are MNHEY and SVGAGI. Here the CDR3 DNA reads TGTGCCAGCAGAACCGGGACAGGGGCTAATGAAAAACTGTTTTTT. This sequence encodes CASRTGTGANEKLFF.